Listed here are 7 T cell receptor beta chains from one sample, sequenced in a study of T cells in pancreatic ductal adenocarcinoma. Produced via immunoSEQ multiplex PCR; TCRdb's table is partial and in-frame only. The data show roughly 100,000 clones, about 95% seen once. Surgery without prior neoadjuvant therapy was the treatment of the selected pancreatic ductal adenocarcinoma patients. The sample was PBMCs. The receptors were gathered from a human donor with pancreatic ductal adenocarcinoma.

V usage is TRBV7-2 and J usage is TRBJ2-1; 11 bases are shared with TRBD2. The junction had 3 bases not matched to a gene; V was cut back by 5 bases and J by 9 bases. The CDR3 spans 13 residues. Germline V lookup: CDR1 SGHTA, CDR2 FQGNSA. DNA of the CDR3: TGTGCCAGCAGCCCGGGGACTAGCGGTGAGCAGTTCTTC. This codes for CASSPGTSGEQFF.

The rearrangement links TRBV10-3 to TRBJ2-7, with 9 bases fitting TRBD2. The germline CDR1 and CDR2 sequences are ENHRY and SYGVKD. Losses at the gene ends were 7 bases for V and 3 bases for J; bases not matched to a gene: 10. The CDR3 length is 15 residues. CDR3 in DNA: TGTGCCATCAAGGGCACAGCGGGGGGCTTCTACGAGCAGTACTTC. Residues: CAIKGTAGGFYEQYF.

The chain recombines TRBV29-1 with TRBJ2-2; D might be TRBD1 (5 bases). V dropped 4 bases and J dropped 0 bases, with 6 bases sitting between them. Germline-derived CDR1 and CDR2 are SQVTM and ANQGSEA. This CDR3 is 13 amino acids long. CDR3 coding DNA: TGCAGCGTTGTGACAGCGAACACCGGGGAGCTGTTTTTT. It translates to CSVVTANTGELFF.

DNA for the CDR3: TGCGCCAGCAGCTCGGGACTCGGCACAGATACGCAGTATTTT. The encoded protein is CASSSGLGTDTQYF. V usage is TRBV5-1 and J usage is TRBJ2-3, with D possibly matching TRBD2 (6 bases). Trimming stripped 3 bases from V and 1 base from J, with 9 bases between. Germline CDR1 SGHRS, CDR2 YFSETQ. The CDR3 spans 14 residues.

The chain combines TRBV5-1 with TRBJ2-6, with no clear D. Germline values: CDR1 SGHRS, CDR2 YFSETQ. The V gene lost 7 bases and the J gene lost 1 base, with 12 bases spanning the gap. The length of the CDR3 is 15 residues. The CDR3 here is CASRLLLSGANVLTF. The CDR3 DNA reads TGCGCCAGCCGACTGTTGCTGTCTGGGGCCAACGTCCTGACTTTC.

The chain combines TRBV6-1 with TRBJ2-7; 10 bases fit TRBD2. This CDR3 comprises 14 residues. CDR1 is MNHNS, CDR2 SASEGT, per germline. With 7 bases clipped from V and 0 bases from J, the junction kept 3 bases outside the gene matches. DNA of the CDR3: TGTGCCAGCAAGGCTAGCGGGAGCTCCTACGAGCAGTACTTC. Translation: CASKASGSSYEQYF.

The J gene is TRBJ2-6, the V gene TRBV7-2; D unresolved. The V end lost 8 bases, the J end lost 0 bases, and 14 bases lay between the germline ends. The V gene's germline CDR1 is SGHTA and CDR2 FQGNSA. The length of the CDR3 is 16 residues. The CDR3 DNA follows: TGTGCCAGCCGCGCCGCATACAGCTCTGGGGCCAACGTCCTGACTTTC. It yields the protein CASRAAYSSGANVLTF.